This TCR beta chain was sequenced during a study of control samples from healthy donors and cancer patients. V lost 3 bases to trimming and J lost 1 base, with 10 bases between them. Per germline, CDR1 SGHRS and CDR2 YFSETQ. There are 14 residues in the CDR3. Data came from immunoSEQ multiplex PCR; TCRdb stores just in-frame clones and leaves some out. This table has 98,000 or so clones, about 88% appearing once. This chain joins TRBV5-1 and TRBJ1-1, with D tentatively TRBD1 (5 bases). Source material: blood. This sequence was found in a woman in her 70s in good health. CDR3 amino acids: CASSWQTENTEAFF. For the CDR3, the DNA is TGCGCCAGCAGCTGGCAGACAGAGAACACTGAAGCTTTCTTT. Using reference TRBV5-1 and TRBJ1-1 for the parts outside the CDR3, the full variable domain is KAGVTQTPRYLIKTRGQQVTLSCSPISGHRSVSWYQQTPGQGLQFLFEYFSETQRNKGNFPGRFSGRQFSNSRSEMNVSTLELGDSALYLCASSWQTENTEAFFGQGTRLTVV.